A single sample gave rise to the 5 T cell receptor beta chains below, sequenced in a study of T cell responses to AZD1222 COVID-19 vaccine. Clones were read by immunoSEQ multiplex PCR, and TCRdb kept only the in-frame ones, dropping some. The table lists about 59,000 clones, about 79% of them singletons. Sequencing was performed on peripheral blood, taken on day 0 of AZD1222 vaccination. These receptors were obtained from an adult in good health.

The gene calls are TRBV19 and TRBJ2-2; the D gene is possibly TRBD1 (7 bases). This CDR3 is built from 15 residues. Germline V gene lookup returns CDR1 LNHDA and CDR2 SQIVND (reference sequence). V lost 1 base, J lost 7 bases, and 13 bases lay in between. The DNA for the CDR3 is TGTGCCAGTAGTATAGGGCAGGGGGGCTTCGGGGAGCTGTTTTTT. Residues: CASSIGQGGFGELFF.

In DNA, the CDR3 is TGTGCCAGTGCCACTAGCGGGCTTCAGTACTTC. It yields the protein CASATSGLQYF. This chain links TRBV28 with TRBJ2-5, with TRBD2 matching over 9 bases. Germline CDR1 reads MDHEN; CDR2 reads SYDVKM. V lost 9 bases to trimming and J lost 11 bases; unmatched junction nucleotides: 7. The CDR3 totals 11 residues.

The chain recombines TRBV19 with TRBJ2-2, with TRBD1 matching 7 bases. Trimming at V came to 6 bases and at J to 4 bases, leaving 8 bases not matched to a gene. The CDR3 is 15 residues long. CDR1 is LNHDA, CDR2 SQIVND, per germline (reference sequence). The CDR3 DNA follows: TGTGCCAGTAGAGAAACAGGGGTCGGCACCGGGGAGCTGTTTTTT. The encoded protein is CASRETGVGTGELFF.

V and J are TRBV28 and TRBJ1-1; no reliable D call. Trimming removed 8 bases at V and 0 bases at J, with 10 bases between. Germline-derived CDR1 and CDR2 are MDHEN and SYDVKM. This CDR3 region has 13 residues. CDR3 region: CASRSELNTEAFF. CDR3 coding DNA: TGTGCCAGCCGGTCCGAGTTGAACACTGAAGCTTTCTTT. Complete variable domain (other parts from reference TRBV28 and TRBJ1-1): DVKVTQSSRYLVKRTGEKVFLECVQDMDHENMFWYRQDPGLGLRLIYFSYDVKMKEKGDIPEGYSVSREKKERFSLILESASTNQTSMYLCASRSELNTEAFFGQGTRLTVV.

The chain is built from TRBV5-1 and TRBJ1-1; no reliable D call. This CDR3 has 17 residues. The V end lost 5 bases, the J end lost 0 bases, and 20 bases lay between the germline ends. Germline V gene lookup returns CDR1 SGHRS and CDR2 YFSETQ. CDR3: CASRPSVARGMNTEAFF. CDR3 nucleotides: TGCGCCAGCAGACCTTCAGTGGCCCGGGGTATGAACACTGAAGCTTTCTTT.